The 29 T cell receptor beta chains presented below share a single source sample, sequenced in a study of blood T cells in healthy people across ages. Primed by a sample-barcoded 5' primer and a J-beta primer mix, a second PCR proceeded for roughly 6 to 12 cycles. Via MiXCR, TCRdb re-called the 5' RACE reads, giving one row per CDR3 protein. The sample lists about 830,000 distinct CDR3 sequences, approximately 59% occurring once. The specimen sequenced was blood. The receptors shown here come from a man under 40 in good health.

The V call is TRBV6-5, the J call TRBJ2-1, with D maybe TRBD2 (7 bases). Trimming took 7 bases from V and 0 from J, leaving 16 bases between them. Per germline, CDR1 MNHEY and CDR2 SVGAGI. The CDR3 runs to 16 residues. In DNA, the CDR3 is TGTGCCAGCACTAGGGGGGGGGCAAGCTCCTACAATGAGCAGTTCTTC. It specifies CASTRGGASSYNEQFF.

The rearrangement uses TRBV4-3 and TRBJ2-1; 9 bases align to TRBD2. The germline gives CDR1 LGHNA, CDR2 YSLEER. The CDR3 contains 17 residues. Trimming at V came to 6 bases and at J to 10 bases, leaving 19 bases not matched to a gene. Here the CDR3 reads CASSQNPGRAGGWEQFF. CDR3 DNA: TGCGCCAGCAGTCAAAACCCCGGACGAGCGGGGGGTTGGGAGCAGTTCTTC.

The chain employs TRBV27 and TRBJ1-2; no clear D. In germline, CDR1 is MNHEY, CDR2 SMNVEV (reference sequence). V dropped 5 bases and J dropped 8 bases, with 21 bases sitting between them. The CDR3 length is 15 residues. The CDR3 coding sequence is TGTGCCAGCAGTCCCCGGGTTGGGCTGATGAAAGGCTACACCTTC. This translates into CASSPRVGLMKGYTF.

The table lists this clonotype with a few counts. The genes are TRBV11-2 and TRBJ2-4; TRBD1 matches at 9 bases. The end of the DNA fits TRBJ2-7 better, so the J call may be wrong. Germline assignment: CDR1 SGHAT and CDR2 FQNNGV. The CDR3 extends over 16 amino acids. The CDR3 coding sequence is TGTGCCAGCAGCACCCCTACGAGACAGGGGGCCTACGAGCAGTACTTC. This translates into CASSTPTRQGAYEQYF.

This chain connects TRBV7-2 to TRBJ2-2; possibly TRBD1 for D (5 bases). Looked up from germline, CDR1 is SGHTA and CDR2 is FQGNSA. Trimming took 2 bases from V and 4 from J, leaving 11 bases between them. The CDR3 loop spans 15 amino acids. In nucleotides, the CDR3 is TGTGCCAGCAGCTTACAACAGGATTTCACCGGGGAGCTGTTTTTT. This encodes CASSLQQDFTGELFF.

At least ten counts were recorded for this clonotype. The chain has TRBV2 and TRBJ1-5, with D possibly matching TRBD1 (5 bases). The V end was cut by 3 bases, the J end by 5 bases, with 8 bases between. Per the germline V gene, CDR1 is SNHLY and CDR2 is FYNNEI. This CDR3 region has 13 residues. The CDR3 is CASSEGVDQPQHF. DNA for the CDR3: TGTGCCAGCAGTGAGGGGGTCGATCAGCCCCAGCATTTT.

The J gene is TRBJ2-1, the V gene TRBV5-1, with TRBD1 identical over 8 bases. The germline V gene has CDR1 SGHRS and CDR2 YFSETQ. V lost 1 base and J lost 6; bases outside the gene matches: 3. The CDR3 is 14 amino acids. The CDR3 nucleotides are TGCGCCAGCAGCTTGCCGGGACAGGCCAATGAGCAGTTCTTC. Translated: CASSLPGQANEQFF.

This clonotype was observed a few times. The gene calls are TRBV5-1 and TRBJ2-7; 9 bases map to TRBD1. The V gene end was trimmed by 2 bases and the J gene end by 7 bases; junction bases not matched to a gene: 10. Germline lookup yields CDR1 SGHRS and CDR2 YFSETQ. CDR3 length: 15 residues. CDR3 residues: CASSLLQGAQGEQYF. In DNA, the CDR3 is TGCGCCAGCAGCTTATTACAGGGGGCTCAAGGGGAGCAGTACTTC.

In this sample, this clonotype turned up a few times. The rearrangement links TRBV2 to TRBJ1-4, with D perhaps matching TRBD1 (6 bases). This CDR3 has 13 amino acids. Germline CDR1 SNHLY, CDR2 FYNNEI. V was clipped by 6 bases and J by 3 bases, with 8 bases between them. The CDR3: CASSGQPNEKLFF. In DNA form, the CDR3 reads TGTGCCAGCAGCGGACAGCCTAATGAAAAACTGTTTTTT.

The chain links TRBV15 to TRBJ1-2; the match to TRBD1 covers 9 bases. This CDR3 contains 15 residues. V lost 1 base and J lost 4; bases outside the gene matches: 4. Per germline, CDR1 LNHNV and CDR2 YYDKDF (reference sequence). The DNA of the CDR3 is TGTGCCACCAGCAGAGCGGGGGGACAGGGCTATGGCTACACCTTC. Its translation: CATSRAGGQGYGYTF. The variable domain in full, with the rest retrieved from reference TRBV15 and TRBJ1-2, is DAMVIQNPRYQVTQFGKPVTLSCSQTLNHNVMYWYQQKSSQAPKLLFHYYDKDFNNEADTPDNFQSRRPNTSFCFLDIRSPGLGDTAMYLCATSRAGGQGYGYTFGSGTRLTVV.

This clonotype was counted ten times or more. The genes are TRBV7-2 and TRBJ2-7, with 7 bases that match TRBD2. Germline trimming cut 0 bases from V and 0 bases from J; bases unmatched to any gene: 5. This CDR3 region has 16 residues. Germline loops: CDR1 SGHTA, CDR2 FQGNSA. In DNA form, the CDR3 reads TGTGCCAGCAGCTTAGCGGGAGGGGCCCTCTCCTACGAGCAGTACTTC. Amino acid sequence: CASSLAGGALSYEQYF.

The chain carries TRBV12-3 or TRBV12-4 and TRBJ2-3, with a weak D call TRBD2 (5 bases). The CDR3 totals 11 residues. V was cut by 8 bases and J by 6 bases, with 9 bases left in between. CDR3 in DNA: TGTGCCAGCCTCGGGGTGGATACGCAGTATTTT. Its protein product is CASLGVDTQYF.

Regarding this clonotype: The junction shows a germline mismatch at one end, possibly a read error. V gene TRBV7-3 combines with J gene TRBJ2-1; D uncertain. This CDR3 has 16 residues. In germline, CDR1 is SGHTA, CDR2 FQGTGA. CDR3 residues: CASSAIVFSSYNEQFF. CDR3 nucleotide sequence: TGTGCTAGCAGCGCTATAGTATTCTCTTCCTACAATGAGCAGTTCTTC.

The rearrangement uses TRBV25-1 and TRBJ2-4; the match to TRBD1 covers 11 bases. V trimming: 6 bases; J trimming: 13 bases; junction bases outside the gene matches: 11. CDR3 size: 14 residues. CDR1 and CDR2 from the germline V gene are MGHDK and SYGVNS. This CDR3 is CASRPGQGVGEQYF. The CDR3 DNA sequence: TGTGCCAGCAGACCGGGACAGGGGGTTGGAGAGCAGTACTTC.

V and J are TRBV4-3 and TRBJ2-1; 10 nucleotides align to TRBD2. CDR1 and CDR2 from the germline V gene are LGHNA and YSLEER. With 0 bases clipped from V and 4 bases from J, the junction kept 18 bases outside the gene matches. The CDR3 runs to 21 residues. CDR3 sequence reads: CASSQDIRSSGGSRIYNEQFF. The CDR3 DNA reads TGCGCCAGCAGCCAAGATATAAGGAGTAGCGGGGGGAGCCGAATTTACAATGAGCAGTTCTTC.

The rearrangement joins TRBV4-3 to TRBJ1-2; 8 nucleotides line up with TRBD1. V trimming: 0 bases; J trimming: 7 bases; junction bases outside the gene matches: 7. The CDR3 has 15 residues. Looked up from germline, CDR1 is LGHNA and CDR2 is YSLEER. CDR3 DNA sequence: TGCGCCAGCAGCCAAGATGTCGGACAGGGATTTGGCTACACCTTC. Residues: CASSQDVGQGFGYTF.

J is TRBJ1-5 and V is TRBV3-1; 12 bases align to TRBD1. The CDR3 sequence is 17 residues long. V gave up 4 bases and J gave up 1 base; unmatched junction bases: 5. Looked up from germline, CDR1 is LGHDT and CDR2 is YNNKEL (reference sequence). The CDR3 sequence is CASSRGQGAGSNQPQHF. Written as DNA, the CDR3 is TGTGCCAGCAGCCGGGGACAGGGGGCTGGGAGCAATCAGCCCCAGCATTTT.

CDR3 sequence: CASSIEGWATDTQYF. The CDR3 DNA follows: TGTGCCAGTAGTATTGAGGGGTGGGCAACAGATACGCAGTATTTT. This chain joins TRBV19 and TRBJ2-3; D tentatively fits TRBD1 or TRBD2 (5 bases each). The germline V gene encodes CDR1 LNHDA and CDR2 SQIVND (reference sequence). Trimming shortened V by 3 bases and J by 3 bases, and 13 bases separated the two germline ends. The CDR3 loop spans 15 amino acids.

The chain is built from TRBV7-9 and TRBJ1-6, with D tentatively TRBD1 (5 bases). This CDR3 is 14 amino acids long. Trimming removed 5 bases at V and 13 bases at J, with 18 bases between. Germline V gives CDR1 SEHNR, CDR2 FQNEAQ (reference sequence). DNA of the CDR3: TGTGCCAGCAGCACCGGGGCGCAACTCTCTCCCCTCCACTTT. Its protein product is CASSTGAQLSPLHF.

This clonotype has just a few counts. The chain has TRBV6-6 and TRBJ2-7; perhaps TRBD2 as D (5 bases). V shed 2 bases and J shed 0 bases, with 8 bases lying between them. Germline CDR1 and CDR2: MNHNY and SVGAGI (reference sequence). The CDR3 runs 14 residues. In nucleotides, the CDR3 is TGTGCCAGCAGTTACGGTCGGGGCTCCTACGAGCAGTACTTC. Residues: CASSYGRGSYEQYF.

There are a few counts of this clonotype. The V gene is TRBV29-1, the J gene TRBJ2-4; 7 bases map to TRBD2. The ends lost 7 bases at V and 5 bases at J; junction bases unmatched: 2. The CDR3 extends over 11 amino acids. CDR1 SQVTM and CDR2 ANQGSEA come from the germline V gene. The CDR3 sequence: CSARGENIQYF. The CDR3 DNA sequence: TGCAGCGCCCGGGGGGAAAACATTCAGTACTTC.

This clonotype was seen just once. The CDR3 spells CASTAAAEAFF. In DNA form, the CDR3 reads TGTGCCAGCACGGCGGCGGCTGAAGCTTTCTTT. This chain joins TRBV6-6 and TRBJ1-1; the D is unclear. Trimming took off 7 bases at V and 6 bases at J, with 9 bases between the two ends. Per the germline V gene, CDR1 is MNHNY and CDR2 is SVGAGI (reference sequence). CDR3 length: 11 amino acids.

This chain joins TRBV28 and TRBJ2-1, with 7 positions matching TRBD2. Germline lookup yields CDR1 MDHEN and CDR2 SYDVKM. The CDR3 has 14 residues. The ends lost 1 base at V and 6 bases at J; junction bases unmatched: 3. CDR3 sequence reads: CASSLSTSFNEQFF. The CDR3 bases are TGTGCCAGCAGTTTATCGACTAGCTTCAATGAGCAGTTCTTC.

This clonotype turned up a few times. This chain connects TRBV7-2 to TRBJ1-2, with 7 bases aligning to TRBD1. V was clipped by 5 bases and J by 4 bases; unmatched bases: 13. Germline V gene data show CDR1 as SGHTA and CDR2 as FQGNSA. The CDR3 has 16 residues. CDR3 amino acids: CASSPTRGQGGYGYTF. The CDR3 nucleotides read TGTGCCAGCAGCCCCACCCGCGGGCAGGGGGGCTATGGCTACACCTTC.

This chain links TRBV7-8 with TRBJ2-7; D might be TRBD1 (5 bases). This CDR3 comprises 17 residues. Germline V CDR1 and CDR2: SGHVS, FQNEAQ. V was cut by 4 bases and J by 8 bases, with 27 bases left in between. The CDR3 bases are TGTGCCAGCAGCTCCTACTTAGTTGGCAGGGAAGGTTTTAAGCAGTACTTC. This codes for CASSSYLVGREGFKQYF.

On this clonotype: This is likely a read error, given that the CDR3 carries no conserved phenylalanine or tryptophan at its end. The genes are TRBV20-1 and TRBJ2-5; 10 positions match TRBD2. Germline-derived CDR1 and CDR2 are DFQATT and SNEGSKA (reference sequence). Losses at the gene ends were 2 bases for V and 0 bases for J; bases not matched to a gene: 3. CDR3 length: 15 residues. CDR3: CSARLLAGYQETQYL. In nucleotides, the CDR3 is TGCAGTGCTAGATTACTAGCGGGGTACCAAGAGACCCAGTACTTA.

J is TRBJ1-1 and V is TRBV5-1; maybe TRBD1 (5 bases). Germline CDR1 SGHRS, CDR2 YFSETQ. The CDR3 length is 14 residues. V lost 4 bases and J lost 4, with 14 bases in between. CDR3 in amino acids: CASSVAGQATEAFF. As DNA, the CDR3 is TGCGCCAGCAGCGTCGCGGGGCAGGCCACTGAAGCTTTCTTT.

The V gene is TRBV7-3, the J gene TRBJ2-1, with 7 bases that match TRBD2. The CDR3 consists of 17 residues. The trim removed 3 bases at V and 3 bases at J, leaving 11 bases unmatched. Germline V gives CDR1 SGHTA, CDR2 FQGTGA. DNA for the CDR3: TGTGCCAGCAGCTTCGACGGCGGGGCGGGGGACTACAATGAGCAGTTCTTC. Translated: CASSFDGGAGDYNEQFF.

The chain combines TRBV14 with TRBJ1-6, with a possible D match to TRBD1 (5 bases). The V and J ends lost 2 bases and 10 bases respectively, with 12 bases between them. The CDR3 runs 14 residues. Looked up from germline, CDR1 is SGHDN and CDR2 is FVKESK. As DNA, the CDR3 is TGTGCCAGCAGCCAACAGGGAGGAAAATCACCCCTCCACTTT. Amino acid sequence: CASSQQGGKSPLHF.